What follows describes a single T cell receptor (beta chain). Its antigen specificity is not known. Base qualities are missing; no much larger clone stands one base away. The sample is drawn from a study of blood T cell repertoires in COVID-19 (dated by TCRdb to 2020 to 2021). Some background on the complete study: Samples covering the acute and convalescent phases of COVID-19 were provided by collaborators in the United States, Italy and Spain. The material from the prospective study consisted of cDNA or gDNA derived from T cells, B-cell-depleted T cells, or PBMCs. Deeply sampled blood TCRbeta repertoires from subjects exposed to, actively infected with, or recovered from COVID-19 were included in the dataset. The repertoires were made available in a free public database intended to serve as a resource for research on the immune response to SARS-CoV-2. Samples came from the ongoing ImmuneRACE study (first 160 participants) plus 1,254 subjects from 6 global collaborators. Nearly every sample came with metadata listing a de-identified subject ID, COVID-19 status, age in years and sex. Where available, HLA class I and class II types were obtained from metadata supplied by the sample provider rather than from assay-based typing.

From the cysteine up to the phenylalanine, the CDR3 has a length of 13 residues. The CDR3 DNA has 39 bases and is translated from base 1. Based on the germline V gene, the CDR1 and CDR2 sequences are MDHEN and SYDVKM. The V and J ends are trimmed by 6 bases and 4 bases, leaving 10 bases between them. In Seattle, one collaborating source enrolled patients while the infection was active and tracked those patients longitudinally over the course of disease. Collaborating institutions collected whole blood in K2EDTA tubes following their own protocols. For TCRbeta analysis, collaborator samples were shipped as frozen whole blood, as isolated PBMCs, or as DNA extracted from either sample type. What the study reported, not specific to this receptor: The amount of clinical and demographic metadata varied by source and participant and was provided uncurated.

TCRbeta CDR3 regions were amplified from genomic DNA by means of the immunoSEQ Assay, a bias-controlled multiplex PCR. Under the source paper's analysis protocol: The number of nucleated cells in each sample was estimated by amplification of reference gene primers within the assay. To quantify the absolute abundance of each unique TCRbeta CDR3 rearrangement, sequence reads were collapsed and filtered. For each sample, productive Simpson clonality was calculated as the square root of Simpson's diversity index across productive rearrangements. TCRdb's version of the immuneACCESS table is confined to in-frame rearrangements and falls short of the full clone set. An unresolved V gene accounts for under half of the shortfall where checked; the remainder is of unknown origin. From that table come the V and J calls and clone size; the DNA was used to work out D and trimming. This sample comprises fewer than 250,000 clones, around nine tenths of them detected only once. The ten largest clonotypes hold over 0.65% of the sample.

The sequenced material came from peripheral blood. The clonotype comes from a man aged 25-45 years with COVID-19, enrolled during active disease. The V and J genes are TRBV28 and TRBJ1-5; a weak D assignment points to TRBD1 (6 bases agree). The CDR3 region reads CASRQGWNQPQHF. The DNA reads as follows: TGTGCCAGCAGACAGGGTTGGAATCAGCCCCAGCATTTT.